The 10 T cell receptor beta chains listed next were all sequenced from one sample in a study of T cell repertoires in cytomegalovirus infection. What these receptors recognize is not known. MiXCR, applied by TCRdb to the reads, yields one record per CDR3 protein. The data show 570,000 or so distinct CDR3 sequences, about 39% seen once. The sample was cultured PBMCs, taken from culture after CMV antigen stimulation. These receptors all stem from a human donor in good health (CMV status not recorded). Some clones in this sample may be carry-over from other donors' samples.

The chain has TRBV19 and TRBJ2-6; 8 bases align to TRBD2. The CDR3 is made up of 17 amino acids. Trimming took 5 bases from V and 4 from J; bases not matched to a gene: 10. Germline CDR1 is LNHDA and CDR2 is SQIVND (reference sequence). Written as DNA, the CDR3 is TGTGCCAGTAGTGATATCGGGAGGGCCCCCGGGGCCAACGTCCTGACTTTC. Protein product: CASSDIGRAPGANVLTF.

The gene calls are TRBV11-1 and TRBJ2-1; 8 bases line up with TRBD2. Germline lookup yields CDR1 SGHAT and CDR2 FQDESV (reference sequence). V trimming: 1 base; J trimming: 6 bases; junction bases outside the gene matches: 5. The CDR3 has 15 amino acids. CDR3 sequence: CASSLEAGAINEQFF. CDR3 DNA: TGTGCCAGCAGCTTAGAAGCGGGGGCCATCAATGAGCAGTTCTTC. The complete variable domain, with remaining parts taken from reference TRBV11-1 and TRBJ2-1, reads EAEVAQSPRYKITEKSQAVAFWCDPISGHATLYWYRQILGQGPELLVQFQDESVVDDSQLPKDRFSAERLKGVDSTLKIQPAELGDSAMYLCASSLEAGAINEQFFGPGTRLTVL.

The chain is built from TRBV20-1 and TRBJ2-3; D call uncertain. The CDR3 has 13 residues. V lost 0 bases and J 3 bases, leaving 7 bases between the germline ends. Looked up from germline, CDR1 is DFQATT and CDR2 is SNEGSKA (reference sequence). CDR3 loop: CSAREGWTDTQYF. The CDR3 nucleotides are TGCAGTGCTAGAGAAGGTTGGACAGATACGCAGTATTTT.

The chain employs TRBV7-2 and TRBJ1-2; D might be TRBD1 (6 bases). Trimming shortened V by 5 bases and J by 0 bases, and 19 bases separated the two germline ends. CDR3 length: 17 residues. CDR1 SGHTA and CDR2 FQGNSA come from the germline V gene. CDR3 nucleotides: TGTGCCAGCAGCCCGCAAGGGGGGGGAAGATCTAACTATGGCTACACCTTC. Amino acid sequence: CASSPQGGGRSNYGYTF.

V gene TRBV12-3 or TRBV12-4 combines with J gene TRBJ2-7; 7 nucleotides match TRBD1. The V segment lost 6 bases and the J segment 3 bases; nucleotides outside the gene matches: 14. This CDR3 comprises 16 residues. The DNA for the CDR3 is TGTGCCAGCAGCATAGGGCGTGGGACAGAGGGCTACGAGCAGTACTTC. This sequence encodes CASSIGRGTEGYEQYF.

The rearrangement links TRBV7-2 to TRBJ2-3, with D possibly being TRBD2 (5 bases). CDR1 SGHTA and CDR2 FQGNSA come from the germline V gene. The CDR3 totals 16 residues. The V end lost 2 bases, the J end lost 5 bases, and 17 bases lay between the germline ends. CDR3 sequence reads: CASSLTASRSVDTQYF. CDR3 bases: TGTGCCAGCAGCTTAACGGCTAGCAGGAGTGTAGATACGCAGTATTTT.

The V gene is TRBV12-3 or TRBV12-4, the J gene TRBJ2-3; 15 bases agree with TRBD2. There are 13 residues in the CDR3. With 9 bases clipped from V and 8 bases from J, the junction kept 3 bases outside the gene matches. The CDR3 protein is CASGLAGGITQYF. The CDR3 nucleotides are TGTGCCAGTGGACTAGCGGGGGGGATTACGCAGTATTTT.

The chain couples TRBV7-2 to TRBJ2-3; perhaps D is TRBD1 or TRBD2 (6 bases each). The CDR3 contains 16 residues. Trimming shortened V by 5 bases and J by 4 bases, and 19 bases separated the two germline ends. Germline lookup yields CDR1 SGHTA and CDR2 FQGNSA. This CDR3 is CASSQPGGSSADTQYF. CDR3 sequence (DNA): TGTGCCAGCAGCCAACCCGGGGGCTCCTCAGCAGATACGCAGTATTTT.

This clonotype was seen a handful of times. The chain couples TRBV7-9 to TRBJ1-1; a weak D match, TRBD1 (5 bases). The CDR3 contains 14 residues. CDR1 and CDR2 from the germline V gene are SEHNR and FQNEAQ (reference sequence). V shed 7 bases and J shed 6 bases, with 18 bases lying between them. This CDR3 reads CASTSGQGGPEAFF. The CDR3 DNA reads TGTGCCAGCACCTCTGGGCAGGGTGGGCCTGAAGCTTTCTTT.

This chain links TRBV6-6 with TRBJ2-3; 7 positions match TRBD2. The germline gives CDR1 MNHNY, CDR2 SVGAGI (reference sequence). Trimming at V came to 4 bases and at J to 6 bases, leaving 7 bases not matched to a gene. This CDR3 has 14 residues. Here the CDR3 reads CASSSRDGGDTQYF. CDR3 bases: TGTGCCAGCAGTTCCCGGGACGGGGGGGATACGCAGTATTTT.